The 9 T cell receptor beta chains below were found in one sample sequenced in a study of PD-1 blockade in classical Hodgkin lymphoma (dated by TCRdb to 2020 to 2021). Library prep was done by the immunoSEQ multiplex PCR assay. TCRdb's version of the immuneACCESS table is confined to in-frame rearrangements and falls short of the full clone set. An unresolved V gene accounts for under half of the shortfall where checked; the remainder is of unknown origin. Present in this sample are about 24,000 clones, approximately 80% of which were seen just once. The ten largest clones take up more than 20% of the sample. The time point label for this specimen denotes: cycle 4 day 1 (C4D1), after about 6 weeks of nivolumab. All trial patients had relapsed after autologous stem cell transplantation, with cohorts A, B and C differing in prior brentuximab vedotin exposure. The sample was peripheral blood mononuclear cells (PBMCs), taken before the fourth cycle of nivolumab. The receptor source for this set is a human donor with classical Hodgkin lymphoma.

V and J are TRBV6-5 and TRBJ1-1; D is unclear. Germline V gene data show CDR1 as MNHEY and CDR2 as SVGAGI. Trimming pared 2 bases from V and 3 bases from J, leaving 13 bases between. This CDR3 region has 15 residues. The CDR3 DNA reads as TGTGCCAGCAGTTACGCCGACTCCCGTCACACTGAAGCTTTCTTT. Protein product: CASSYADSRHTEAFF.

This clone was seen more than once but under ten times. The rearrangement joins TRBV4-1 to TRBJ1-4, with no clear D. Germline-derived CDR1 and CDR2 are MGHRA and YSYEKL. This CDR3 is 15 amino acids long. The V end lost 4 bases, the J end lost 4 bases, and 13 bases lay between the germline ends. The CDR3 spells CASSPNGMGNEKLFF. The CDR3 DNA reads TGCGCCAGCAGCCCTAATGGCATGGGTAATGAAAAACTGTTTTTT.

This chain uses TRBV5-4 with TRBJ1-2, with no clear D. Germline V lookup: CDR1 SGHNT, CDR2 YYREEE (reference sequence). The germline V and J ends were trimmed by 8 bases and 4 bases, with 12 bases remaining between them. The length of the CDR3 is 12 residues. The CDR3 reads CASSTGVYGYTF. In nucleotides, the CDR3 is TGTGCCAGTTCTACTGGGGTCTATGGCTACACCTTC.

This chain links TRBV5-1 with TRBJ1-1; tentative D call: TRBD1 (5 bases). This CDR3 is 13 amino acids long. Germline CDR1 SGHRS, CDR2 YFSETQ. With 0 bases removed from V and 6 bases from J, the gap between germline ends came to 9 bases. The chain's CDR3 is CASSLGGRAEAFF. The CDR3 DNA sequence: TGCGCCAGCAGCTTGGGTGGCAGGGCTGAAGCTTTCTTT.

This rearrangement joins TRBV4-1 to TRBJ1-6; no clear D. Germline V gene data show CDR1 as MGHRA and CDR2 as YSYEKL. The CDR3 loop spans 16 amino acids. Deletions cut 2 bases from V and 6 bases from J, with 14 bases between. CDR3 residues: CASSQQGRAGNSPLHF. As DNA, the CDR3 is TGCGCCAGCAGCCAACAAGGACGGGCGGGTAATTCACCCCTCCACTTT.

The CDR3 is CAWSGQVNQPQHF. CDR3 sequence (DNA): TGTGCCTGGAGTGGTCAGGTCAATCAGCCCCAGCATTTT. The chain joins TRBV30 to TRBJ1-5; D is ambiguous. V gave up 1 base and J gave up 3 bases, with 7 bases separating them. This CDR3 has 13 amino acids. Germline lookup yields CDR1 GTSNPN and CDR2 SVGIG (reference sequence).

This chain joins TRBV6-6 and TRBJ1-2; a weak D match, TRBD1 (5 bases). The germline V gene encodes CDR1 MNHNY and CDR2 SVGAGI (reference sequence). V gave up 2 bases and J gave up 5 bases, with 15 bases separating them. This CDR3 contains 15 residues. The CDR3 nucleotides are TGTGCCAGCAGTTACGAGCTCGGGACCCGATATGGCTACACCTTC. It yields the protein CASSYELGTRYGYTF.

The CDR3 region is CASSLGATLYARGETQYF. The CDR3 region has the DNA TGTGCCAGCAGCTTAGGTGCGACGCTATATGCTCGTGGGGAGACCCAGTACTTC. The V gene is TRBV7-2, the J gene TRBJ2-5; D gene uncertain. This CDR3 contains 18 residues. V gave up 1 base and J gave up 5 bases, with 23 bases separating them. Germline loops: CDR1 SGHTA, CDR2 FQGNSA. Drawing the rest from reference TRBV7-2 and TRBJ2-5, the complete variable domain is GAGVSQSPSNKVTEKGKDVELRCDPISGHTALYWYRQSLGQGLEFLIYFQGNSAPDKSGLPSDRFSAERTGGSVSTLTIQRTQQEDSAVYLCASSLGATLYARGETQYFGPGTRLLVL.

This chain connects TRBV30 to TRBJ2-7; 11 bases are a match to TRBD1. Germline assignment: CDR1 GTSNPN and CDR2 SVGIG (reference sequence). The CDR3 has 18 residues. The V gene end was trimmed by 2 bases and the J gene end by 4 bases; junction bases not matched to a gene: 16. Here the CDR3 reads CAWSRSDRGLLERYEQYF. CDR3 DNA: TGTGCCTGGAGTCGATCGGACAGGGGGCTTCTAGAGAGGTACGAGCAGTACTTC.